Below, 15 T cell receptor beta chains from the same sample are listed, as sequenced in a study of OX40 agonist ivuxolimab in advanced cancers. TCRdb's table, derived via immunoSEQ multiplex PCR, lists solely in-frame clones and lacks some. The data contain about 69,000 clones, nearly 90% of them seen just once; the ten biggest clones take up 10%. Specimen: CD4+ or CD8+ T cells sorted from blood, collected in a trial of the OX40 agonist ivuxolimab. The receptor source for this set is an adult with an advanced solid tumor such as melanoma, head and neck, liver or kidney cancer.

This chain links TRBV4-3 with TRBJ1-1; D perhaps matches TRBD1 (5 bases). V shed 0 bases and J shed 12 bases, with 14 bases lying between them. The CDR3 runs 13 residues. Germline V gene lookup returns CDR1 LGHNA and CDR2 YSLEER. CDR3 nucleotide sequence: TGCGCCAGCAGCCAAGATCGGGGAGGGGTCTCTTTCTTT. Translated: CASSQDRGGVSFF.

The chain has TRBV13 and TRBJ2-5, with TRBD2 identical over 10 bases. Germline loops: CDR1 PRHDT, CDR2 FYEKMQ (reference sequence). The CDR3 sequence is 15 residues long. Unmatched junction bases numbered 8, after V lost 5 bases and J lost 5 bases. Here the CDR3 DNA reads TGTGCCAGCAGCGCCCGCCTAGCGGGAGCTGAGACCCAGTACTTC. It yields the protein CASSARLAGAETQYF.

For the CDR3, the DNA is TGTGCCAGCAGGCCGACATCATTTAATCAGCCCCAGCATTTT. It is translated as CASRPTSFNQPQHF. The chain has TRBV28 and TRBJ1-5; D is uncertain. Trimming took off 6 bases at V and 4 bases at J, with 13 bases between the two ends. This CDR3 is built from 14 residues. In germline, CDR1 is MDHEN, CDR2 SYDVKM.

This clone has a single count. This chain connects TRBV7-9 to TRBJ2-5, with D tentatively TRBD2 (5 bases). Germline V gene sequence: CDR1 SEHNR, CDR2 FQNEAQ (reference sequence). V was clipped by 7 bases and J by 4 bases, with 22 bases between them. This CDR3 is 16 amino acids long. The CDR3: CASTASRARAGETQYF. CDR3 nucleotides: TGTGCCAGCACCGCCTCACGGGCCCGGGCGGGAGAGACCCAGTACTTC.

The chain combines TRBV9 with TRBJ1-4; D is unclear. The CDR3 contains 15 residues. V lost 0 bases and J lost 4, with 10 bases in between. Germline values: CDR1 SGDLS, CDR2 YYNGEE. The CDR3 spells CASSVDNSVNEKLFF. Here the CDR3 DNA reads TGTGCCAGCAGCGTAGACAACAGCGTTAATGAAAAACTGTTTTTT.

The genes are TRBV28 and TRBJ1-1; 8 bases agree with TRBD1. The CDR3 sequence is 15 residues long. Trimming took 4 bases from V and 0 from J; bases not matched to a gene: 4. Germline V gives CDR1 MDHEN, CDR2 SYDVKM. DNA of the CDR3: TGTGCCAGCAGTTCTACAGGGGGTCTGAACACTGAAGCTTTCTTT. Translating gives CASSSTGGLNTEAFF.

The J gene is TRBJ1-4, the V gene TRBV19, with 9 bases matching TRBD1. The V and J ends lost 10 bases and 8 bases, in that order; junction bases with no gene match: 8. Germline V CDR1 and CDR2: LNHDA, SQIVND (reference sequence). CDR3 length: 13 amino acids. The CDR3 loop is CATRDREGEKLFF. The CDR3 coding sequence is TGTGCCACTCGGGACAGGGAAGGGGAAAAACTGTTTTTT.

The CDR3: CASVGRKTGQGCSPLHF. DNA for the CDR3: TGCGCCAGCGTCGGCCGGAAAACAGGACAGGGATGTTCACCCCTCCACTTT. This chain connects TRBV23-1 to TRBJ1-6; 8 positions agree with TRBD1. TRBV23-1 qualifies as an ORF whose function is uncertain. Trimming took 8 bases from V and 9 from J; bases not matched to a gene: 18. This CDR3 has 17 residues.

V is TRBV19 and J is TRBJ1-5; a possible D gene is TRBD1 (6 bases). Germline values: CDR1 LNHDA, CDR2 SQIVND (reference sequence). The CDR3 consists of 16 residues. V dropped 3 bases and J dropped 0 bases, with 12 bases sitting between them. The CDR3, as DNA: TGTGCCAGTAGTATCCGGGACACATATAGCAATCAGCCCCAGCATTTT. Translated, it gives CASSIRDTYSNQPQHF.

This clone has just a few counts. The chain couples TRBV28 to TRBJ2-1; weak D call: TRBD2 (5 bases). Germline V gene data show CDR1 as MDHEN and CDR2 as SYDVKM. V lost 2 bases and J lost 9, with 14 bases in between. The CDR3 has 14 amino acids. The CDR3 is CASSLRTFEAEQFF. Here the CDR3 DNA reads TGTGCCAGCAGTTTACGGACTTTTGAAGCTGAGCAGTTCTTC.

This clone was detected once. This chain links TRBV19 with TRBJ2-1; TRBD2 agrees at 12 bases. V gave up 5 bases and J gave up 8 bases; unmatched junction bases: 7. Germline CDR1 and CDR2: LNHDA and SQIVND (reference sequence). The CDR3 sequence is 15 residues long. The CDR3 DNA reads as TGTGCCAGTAGTGCTAGCGGGAGGGGCAGCTATGAGCAGTTCTTC. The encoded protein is CASSASGRGSYEQFF.

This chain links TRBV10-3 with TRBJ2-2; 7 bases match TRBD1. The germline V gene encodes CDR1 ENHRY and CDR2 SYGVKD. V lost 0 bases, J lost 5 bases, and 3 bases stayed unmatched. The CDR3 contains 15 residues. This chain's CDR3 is CAISESNRGTGELFF. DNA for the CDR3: TGTGCCATCAGTGAGTCGAACAGGGGAACCGGGGAGCTGTTTTTT.

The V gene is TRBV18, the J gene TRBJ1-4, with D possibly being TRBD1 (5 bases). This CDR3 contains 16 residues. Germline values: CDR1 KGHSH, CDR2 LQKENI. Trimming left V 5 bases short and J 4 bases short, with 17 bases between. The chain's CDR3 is CASSTPGLGRNEKLFF. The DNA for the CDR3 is TGTGCCAGCTCAACGCCGGGACTTGGTCGTAATGAAAAACTGTTTTTT.

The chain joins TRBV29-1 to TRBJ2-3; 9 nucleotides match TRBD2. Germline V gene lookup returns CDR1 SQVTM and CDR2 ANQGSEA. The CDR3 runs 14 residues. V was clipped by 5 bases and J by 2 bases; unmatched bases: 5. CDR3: CSVRLAVFTDTQYF. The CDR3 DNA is TGCAGCGTTAGACTAGCGGTCTTCACAGATACGCAGTATTTT.

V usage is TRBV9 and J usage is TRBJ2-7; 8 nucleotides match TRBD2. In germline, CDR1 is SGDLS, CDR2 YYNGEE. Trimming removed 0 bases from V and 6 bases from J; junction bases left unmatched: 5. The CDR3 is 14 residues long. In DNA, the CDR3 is TGTGCCAGCAGCGTAGTTCCGGCGGGGGGCGAGCAGTACTTC. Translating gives CASSVVPAGGEQYF.